This T cell receptor beta chain came from a study of T-cell memory formation after mild COVID-19. The wider study: TCR clusters largely stayed donor specific.

Findings of the study overall: Day 15 to 85 contracting clones showed balanced CD4/CD8; day 15 to 37 expanders favored CD4+.

TCRdb fed the 5' RACE reads into MiXCR, producing one record per CDR3 protein. Among roughly 310,000 distinct CDR3 sequences listed, 15% to 20% were seen once. About this clonotype itself: What it binds is not known.

The TCR was taken from a man between 18 and 35 years old who had mild COVID-19 (a few samples of this study predate the infection). Cell type and time point are not known. Material: PBMCs or a T cell subset sorted from them (not recorded which).

CDR3 DNA sequence: TGCGCCAGCAGCCAAGATTTAACGGGGCCTCGGAGCAATCAGCCCCAGCATTTT. Protein product: CASSQDLTGPRSNQPQHF. The rearrangement joins TRBV4-1 to TRBJ1-5, with a tentative D call TRBD1 (5 bases). This CDR3 contains 18 residues. The V gene lost 0 bases and the J gene lost 1 base, with 16 bases spanning the gap. Germline V gene data show CDR1 as MGHRA and CDR2 as YSYEKL.